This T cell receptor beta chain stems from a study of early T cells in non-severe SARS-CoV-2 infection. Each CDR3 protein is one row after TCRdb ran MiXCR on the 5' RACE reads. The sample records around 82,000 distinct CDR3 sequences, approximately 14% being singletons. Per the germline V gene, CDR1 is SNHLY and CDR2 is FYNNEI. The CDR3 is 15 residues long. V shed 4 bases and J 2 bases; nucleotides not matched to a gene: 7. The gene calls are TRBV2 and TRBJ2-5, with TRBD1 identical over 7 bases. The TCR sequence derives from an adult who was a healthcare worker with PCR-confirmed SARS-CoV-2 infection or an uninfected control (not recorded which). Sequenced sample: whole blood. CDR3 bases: TGTGCCAGCAGTGGACAGGGTCCGGGTCAAGAGACCCAGTACTTC. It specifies CASSGQGPGQETQYF.